Below, 32 T cell receptor beta chains from the same sample are listed, as sequenced in a study of read filtering for tumor transcriptome and immune sequencing. This library used approximately 390 ng RNA and molecular barcoded adaptors spanning alpha/delta and beta/gamma chains. Via MiXCR, TCRdb re-called the reads, giving one row per CDR3 protein. The repertoire has roughly 46,000 distinct CDR3 sequences, 9.5% to 15% of them found once; the top ten carry approximately 14%. Sample: a population of CD138-negative cells sorted from bone marrow. Every receptor here comes from a donor aged 40 or over with multiple myeloma.

This clonotype was seen repeatedly, ten times or more. An end of the junction differs from the germline gene, which may be a read error. The CDR3 region is CASRPSSGSKVF. As DNA, the CDR3 is TGTGCCAGCAGGCCCAGTAGCGGGAGTAAGGTCTTC. The chain is built from TRBV28 and TRBJ2-1; TRBD2 aligns across 9 bases. CDR3 length equals 12 residues. Germline CDR1 and CDR2: MDHEN and SYDVKM.

A single count supports this clonotype. CDR3 amino acids: CASSFGTSGNRQETQYF. In DNA form, the CDR3 reads TGTGCCAGCAGCTTCGGGACTAGCGGGAATAGACAAGAGACCCAGTACTTC. The chain employs TRBV5-6 and TRBJ2-5, with TRBD2 matching 13 bases. In germline, CDR1 is SGHDT, CDR2 YYEEEE. Trimming at V came to 2 bases and at J to 2 bases, leaving 6 bases not matched to a gene. This CDR3 region has 17 residues. Drawing the rest from reference TRBV5-6 and TRBJ2-5, the complete variable domain is DAGVTQSPTHLIKTRGQQVTLRCSPKSGHDTVSWYQQALGQGPQFIFQYYEEEERQRGNFPDRFSGHQFPNYSSELNVNALLLGDSALYLCASSFGTSGNRQETQYFGPGTRLLVL.

Turning to this clonotype: This sequence may be a read error, since a much larger clone differs from it by one base. The rearrangement joins TRBV4-1 to TRBJ2-3, with 8 positions matching TRBD2. Germline CDR1 is MGHRA and CDR2 is YSYEKL. The CDR3 has 16 residues. The CDR3 region is CASSQASGGNTDTHYF. The CDR3 DNA sequence: TGCGCCAGCAGCCAAGCAAGCGGGGGCAACACAGATACGCATTATTTT.

Many counts were recorded for this clonotype. One junction end disagrees with the germline gene, perhaps due to a read error. The chain links TRBV7-9 to TRBJ2-7; perhaps TRBD2 as D (6 bases). Germline CDR1 and CDR2: SEHNR and FQNEAQ (reference sequence). The CDR3 contains 14 residues. The CDR3 DNA is TGTGCCAGCAGCTTAGACGGGGGATCCTACAAGCAGTACTTC. This encodes CASSLDGGSYKQYF.

This clonotype was detected many times. This sequence joins TRBV20-1 and TRBJ2-1; D gene uncertain. Deletions cut 5 bases from V and 6 bases from J, with 14 bases between. The germline gives CDR1 DFQATT, CDR2 SNEGSKA (reference sequence). This CDR3 spans 13 amino acids. The DNA for the CDR3 is TGCAGTGCTGGTTATTATCTAGGCAATGAGCAGTTCTTC. As protein: CSAGYYLGNEQFF.

This clonotype was seen at least ten times. The rearrangement links TRBV11-2 to TRBJ1-4; D gene uncertain. This CDR3 is 15 amino acids long. The V and J ends lost 1 base and 4 bases respectively, with 10 bases between them. The germline V gene has CDR1 SGHAT and CDR2 FQNNGV. The CDR3 DNA follows: TGTGCCAGCAGCTTAGGGGTTGGGCGTAATGAAAAACTGTTTTTT. It is translated as CASSLGVGRNEKLFF.

This clonotype appeared many times. The V call is TRBV7-9, the J call TRBJ1-2; D call uncertain. The ends were cut back, 5 bases at V and 5 bases at J, with 6 bases in the middle. The CDR3 loop spans 11 amino acids. Germline CDR1 SEHNR, CDR2 FQNEAQ (reference sequence). DNA for the CDR3: TGTGCCAGCAGCCCCCAGTATGGCTACACCTTC. Residues: CASSPQYGYTF. Full variable domain (outside the CDR3, taken from reference TRBV7-9 and TRBJ1-2): DTGVSQNPRHKITKRGQNVTFRCDPISEHNRLYWYRQTLGQGPEFLTYFQNEAQLEKSRLLSDRFSAERPKGSFSTLEIQRTEQGDSAMYLCASSPQYGYTFGSGTRLTVV.

This clonotype appeared many times. V usage is TRBV20-1 and J usage is TRBJ1-4, with 7 bases identical to TRBD1. Germline values: CDR1 DFQATT, CDR2 SNEGSKA (reference sequence). This CDR3 comprises 14 residues. V lost 3 bases and J lost 8; bases outside the gene matches: 9. The CDR3 loop reads CSASPRGWIEKLFF. In nucleotides, the CDR3 is TGCAGTGCTAGCCCCAGGGGGTGGATAGAAAAACTGTTTTTT.

This clonotype was observed a single time. An end of the junction does not agree with germline; a read error may underlie this. The V gene is TRBV6-2 or TRBV6-3, the J gene TRBJ2-1; unclear D gene. The CDR3 length is 11 residues. Looked up from germline, CDR1 is MNHEY and CDR2 is SVGEGT. CDR3 residues: CASRNMNEQLF. CDR3 DNA sequence: TGTGCCAGCAGAAACATGAATGAGCAGTTATTC.

This clonotype occurred many times. Compared with germline, one end of the junction differs, possibly owing to a read error. V usage is TRBV20-1 and J usage is TRBJ1-1, with TRBD1 as a possible D gene (6 bases). CDR1 is DFQATT and CDR2 is SNEGSKA in the germline V gene (reference sequence). This CDR3 is 15 amino acids long. The CDR3: CSARGAKGQNTEASF. The DNA for the CDR3 is TGCAGTGCTAGAGGGGCCAAGGGACAAAACACTGAAGCTTCCTTT.

About this clonotype itself: With a much larger clone just one base away, this may be a read error. The chain carries TRBV6-2 or TRBV6-3 and TRBJ1-5; D is possibly TRBD1 (6 bases). Germline V gene lookup returns CDR1 MNHEY and CDR2 SVGEGT. The CDR3 has 14 amino acids. The CDR3 bases are TGTGCCAGCAGTTACTTTGGGGGCAGTCAGTCCCAGCATTTT. Its protein product is CASSYFGGSQSQHF.

The table lists this clonotype with a few counts. The junction shows a germline mismatch at one end, possibly a read error. The chain combines TRBV29-1 with TRBJ2-6; possibly TRBD1 or TRBD2 for D (5 bases each). The CDR3 is 13 amino acids. Germline assignment: CDR1 SQVTM and CDR2 ANQGSEA. The chain's CDR3 is CSVELSGANALTF. For the CDR3, the DNA is TGCAGCGTTGAGCTATCCGGGGCCAACGCCCTGACTTTC.

This clonotype occurred many times. The chain has TRBV2 and TRBJ2-5; TRBD2 might be the D (5 bases). CDR3 length: 15 amino acids. Germline assignment: CDR1 SNHLY and CDR2 FYNNEI. V lost 6 bases and J lost 5, with 19 bases in between. CDR3 sequence reads: CASRMGARNRETQYF. CDR3 bases: TGTGCCAGCAGGATGGGAGCCCGTAATCGGGAGACCCAGTACTTC.

This clonotype has ten or more counts. The chain carries TRBV20-1 and TRBJ2-1, with 10 bases matching TRBD2. The CDR3 runs 15 residues. V shed 3 bases, J shed 8 bases, and the junction held 10 bases outside the gene matches. Germline CDR1 reads DFQATT; CDR2 reads SNEGSKA (reference sequence). CDR3 DNA sequence: TGCAGTGCTAGCCGGGGAGCGGGAGGGGAGGATGAGCAGTTCTTC. Protein: CSASRGAGGEDEQFF.

This clonotype has a count of ten or more. V and J are TRBV12-3 or TRBV12-4 and TRBJ2-7, with 9 bases that match TRBD1. The CDR3 runs to 15 residues. V shed 4 bases, J shed 6 bases, and the junction held 10 bases outside the gene matches. The CDR3, as DNA: TGTGCCAGCAGTTGGGGGGGACAGGGAACGGGCGAGCAGTACTTC. It yields the protein CASSWGGQGTGEQYF.

CDR3 protein: CASSPGGIGEQYF. DNA of the CDR3: TGTGCCAGCTCACCAGGGGGGATCGGGGAGCAGTACTTC. The chain employs TRBV18 and TRBJ2-7, with a weak D call TRBD2 (6 bases). The CDR3 extends over 13 amino acids. V lost 2 bases and J 7 bases, leaving 12 bases between the germline ends. Germline CDR1 KGHSH, CDR2 LQKENI.

This clonotype was observed at least ten times. The genes are TRBV29-1 and TRBJ2-7; possibly TRBD1 or TRBD2 for D (5 bases each). The CDR3 runs 13 residues. V gave up 0 bases and J gave up 5 bases, with 11 bases separating them. Germline CDR1 reads SQVTM; CDR2 reads ANQGSEA. The CDR3 loop is CSVEDAGSHEQYF. The CDR3 nucleotides are TGCAGCGTTGAAGATGCAGGGAGCCACGAGCAGTACTTC.

This clonotype showed up just once. A much larger clone differs from this one at a single base, so this may be a read error. This chain uses TRBV18 with TRBJ1-1; D is ambiguous. The CDR3 runs 15 residues. The germline CDR1 and CDR2 sequences are KGHSH and LQKENI. The DNA for the CDR3 is TGTGCCAGCCCACCAGGCCGGACTCGGAACACTGAAGCTTTCTTT. This gives the protein CASPPGRTRNTEAFF.

This clonotype was seen ten or more times. The V call is TRBV2, the J call TRBJ2-1; D not resolved. The CDR3 contains 10 residues. Trimming cost V 7 bases and J 6 bases, with 4 bases left between them. Germline V gene sequence: CDR1 SNHLY, CDR2 FYNNEI. CDR3 sequence (DNA): TGTGCCAGCACGCGCAATGAGCAGTTCTTC. Translated: CASTRNEQFF.

This clonotype was recorded many times. The chain recombines TRBV28 with TRBJ2-2; D is uncertain. The CDR3 length is 12 residues. Trimming left V 2 bases short and J 6 bases short, with 4 bases between. The germline V gene has CDR1 MDHEN and CDR2 SYDVKM. The CDR3 DNA follows: TGTGCCAGCAGTTTAGTACCCGGGGAGCTGTTTTTT. This encodes CASSLVPGELFF.

This clonotype was recorded many times. CDR3: CASSLWASGLNTGELFF. DNA for the CDR3: TGTGCCAGCAGTTTATGGGCTAGCGGGCTGAACACCGGGGAGCTGTTTTTT. The rearrangement links TRBV28 to TRBJ2-2; 8 bases are a match to TRBD2. Trimming took 0 bases from V and 1 from J; bases not matched to a gene: 4. The CDR3 has 17 amino acids. The germline CDR1 and CDR2 sequences are MDHEN and SYDVKM.

Turning to this clonotype: A far larger clone is only one base removed, so a read error is likely. The genes are TRBV7-9 and TRBJ2-3; 8 bases match TRBD1. The V gene's germline CDR1 is SEHNR and CDR2 FQNEAQ (reference sequence). The CDR3 totals 15 residues. After removal of 6 bases from V and 0 bases from J, the junction contained 5 bases not matched to a gene. CDR3 sequence: CASRLTGGSTDTQYF. The CDR3 region has the DNA TGTGCCAGCAGGTTAACAGGGGGTAGCACAGATACGCAGTATTTT.

This clonotype was detected ten times or more. The chain employs TRBV14 and TRBJ1-2; the match to TRBD1 covers 9 bases. The length of the CDR3 is 15 residues. Looked up from germline, CDR1 is SGHDN and CDR2 is FVKESK. J gave up 8 bases and V 4 bases, and 11 bases lay outside the gene matches. CDR3: CASSPRDRVLVGYTF. In DNA, the CDR3 is TGTGCCAGCAGCCCTCGGGACAGGGTTTTAGTCGGCTACACCTTC. Based on the CDR3 plus reference TRBV14 and TRBJ1-2, the full variable domain is EAGVTQFPSHSVIEKGQTVTLRCDPISGHDNLYWYRRVMGKEIKFLLHFVKESKQDESGMPNNRFLAERTGGTYSTLKVQPAELEDSGVYFCASSPRDRVLVGYTFGSGTRLTVV.

The sample holds many counts of this clonotype. The chain has TRBV3-1 and TRBJ2-3; 12 bases map to TRBD2. The CDR3 loop spans 15 amino acids. Germline CDR1 and CDR2: LGHDT and YNNKEL (reference sequence). Germline trimming cut 4 bases from V and 6 bases from J; bases unmatched to any gene: 5. CDR3 bases: TGTGCCAGCAGCCTGACTAGCGGGAGCGGGGATACGCAGTATTTT. Its translation: CASSLTSGSGDTQYF.

This clonotype was seen many times. The gene calls are TRBV5-1 and TRBJ1-6; D remains unclear. Trimming stripped 0 bases from V and 13 bases from J, with 17 bases between. Germline-derived CDR1 and CDR2 are SGHRS and YFSETQ. The CDR3 totals 15 residues. The DNA of the CDR3 is TGCGCCAGCAGCTTGGCGGGCCAAAGAATATCCCCCCTCCACTTT. The encoded protein is CASSLAGQRISPLHF.

Concerning this clonotype itself: This clone may be a read error of a much larger clone one base away. The CDR3 does not close with the conserved phenylalanine or tryptophan, likely indicating a read error. The chain has TRBV7-9 and TRBJ2-7; 10 bases map to TRBD2. Germline values: CDR1 SEHNR, CDR2 FQNEAQ (reference sequence). The CDR3 extends over 13 amino acids. With V trimmed by 4 bases and J by 5 bases, 2 bases remained unmatched. The CDR3 DNA follows: TGTGCCAGCAGCTCCGGGACTAGCGACGAGCAGTACTTA. Its translation is CASSSGTSDEQYL.

This clonotype was seen many times. This chain uses TRBV9 with TRBJ2-2; D uncertain. CDR1 is SGDLS, CDR2 YYNGEE, per germline. Trimming took off 0 bases at V and 6 bases at J, with 15 bases between the two ends. The CDR3 spans 16 residues. CDR3 in amino acids: CASSVAGSLVSGELFF. The CDR3, as DNA: TGTGCCAGCAGCGTAGCAGGTTCGTTAGTCTCCGGGGAGCTGTTTTTT.

There are many counts of this clonotype. The chain carries TRBV12-3 or TRBV12-4 and TRBJ1-1, with D perhaps matching TRBD1 (5 bases). The CDR3 runs to 14 residues. Trimming removed 1 base from V and 8 bases from J, with 14 bases in between. CDR3 in DNA: TGTGCCAGCAGTTTAGGGGGCCCCGTCACCGAAGCTTTCTTT. Amino acids: CASSLGGPVTEAFF.

Only a few counts were recorded for this clonotype. The chain employs TRBV5-1 and TRBJ2-5, with 8 bases lining up with TRBD1. Germline values: CDR1 SGHRS, CDR2 YFSETQ. Unmatched junction bases numbered 1, after V lost 0 bases and J lost 3 bases. The CDR3 covers 14 residues. CDR3 sequence reads: CASSLGQGKETQYF. The CDR3 DNA sequence: TGCGCCAGCAGCTTGGGACAGGGGAAAGAGACCCAGTACTTC.

This clonotype was seen many times. The chain links TRBV7-3 to TRBJ2-7; D remains unclear. From germline, CDR1 is SGHTA and CDR2 FQGTGA. This CDR3 is built from 13 residues. Trimming left V 5 bases short and J 7 bases short, with 15 bases between. The CDR3 reads CASSLHRSGEQYF. As DNA, the CDR3 is TGTGCCAGCAGCCTACATAGGTCCGGAGAGCAGTACTTC.

The V gene is TRBV29-1, the J gene TRBJ2-2; 7 bases map to TRBD1. The junction had 8 bases not matched to a gene; V was cut back by 6 bases and J by 7 bases. CDR1 is SQVTM and CDR2 is ANQGSEA in the germline V gene. The CDR3 is 13 amino acids. The CDR3 DNA is TGCAGCGTCGCGACAGGGTCCGACGGGGAGCTGTTTTTT. It specifies CSVATGSDGELFF.

This clonotype was seen ten or more times. This probably arose from a read error, given a far larger clone one base away. The V and J genes are TRBV3-2 and TRBJ2-1; the table's D call, TRBD2, has no DNA check behind it. TRBV3-2 is listed as a pseudogene. The CDR3 has 15 residues. The CDR3 nucleotides are TGTGCCAGCAGCCAACTTGACGGCCCGCCCAATGAGCAGTTCTTC. Amino acid sequence: CASSQLDGPPNEQFF.